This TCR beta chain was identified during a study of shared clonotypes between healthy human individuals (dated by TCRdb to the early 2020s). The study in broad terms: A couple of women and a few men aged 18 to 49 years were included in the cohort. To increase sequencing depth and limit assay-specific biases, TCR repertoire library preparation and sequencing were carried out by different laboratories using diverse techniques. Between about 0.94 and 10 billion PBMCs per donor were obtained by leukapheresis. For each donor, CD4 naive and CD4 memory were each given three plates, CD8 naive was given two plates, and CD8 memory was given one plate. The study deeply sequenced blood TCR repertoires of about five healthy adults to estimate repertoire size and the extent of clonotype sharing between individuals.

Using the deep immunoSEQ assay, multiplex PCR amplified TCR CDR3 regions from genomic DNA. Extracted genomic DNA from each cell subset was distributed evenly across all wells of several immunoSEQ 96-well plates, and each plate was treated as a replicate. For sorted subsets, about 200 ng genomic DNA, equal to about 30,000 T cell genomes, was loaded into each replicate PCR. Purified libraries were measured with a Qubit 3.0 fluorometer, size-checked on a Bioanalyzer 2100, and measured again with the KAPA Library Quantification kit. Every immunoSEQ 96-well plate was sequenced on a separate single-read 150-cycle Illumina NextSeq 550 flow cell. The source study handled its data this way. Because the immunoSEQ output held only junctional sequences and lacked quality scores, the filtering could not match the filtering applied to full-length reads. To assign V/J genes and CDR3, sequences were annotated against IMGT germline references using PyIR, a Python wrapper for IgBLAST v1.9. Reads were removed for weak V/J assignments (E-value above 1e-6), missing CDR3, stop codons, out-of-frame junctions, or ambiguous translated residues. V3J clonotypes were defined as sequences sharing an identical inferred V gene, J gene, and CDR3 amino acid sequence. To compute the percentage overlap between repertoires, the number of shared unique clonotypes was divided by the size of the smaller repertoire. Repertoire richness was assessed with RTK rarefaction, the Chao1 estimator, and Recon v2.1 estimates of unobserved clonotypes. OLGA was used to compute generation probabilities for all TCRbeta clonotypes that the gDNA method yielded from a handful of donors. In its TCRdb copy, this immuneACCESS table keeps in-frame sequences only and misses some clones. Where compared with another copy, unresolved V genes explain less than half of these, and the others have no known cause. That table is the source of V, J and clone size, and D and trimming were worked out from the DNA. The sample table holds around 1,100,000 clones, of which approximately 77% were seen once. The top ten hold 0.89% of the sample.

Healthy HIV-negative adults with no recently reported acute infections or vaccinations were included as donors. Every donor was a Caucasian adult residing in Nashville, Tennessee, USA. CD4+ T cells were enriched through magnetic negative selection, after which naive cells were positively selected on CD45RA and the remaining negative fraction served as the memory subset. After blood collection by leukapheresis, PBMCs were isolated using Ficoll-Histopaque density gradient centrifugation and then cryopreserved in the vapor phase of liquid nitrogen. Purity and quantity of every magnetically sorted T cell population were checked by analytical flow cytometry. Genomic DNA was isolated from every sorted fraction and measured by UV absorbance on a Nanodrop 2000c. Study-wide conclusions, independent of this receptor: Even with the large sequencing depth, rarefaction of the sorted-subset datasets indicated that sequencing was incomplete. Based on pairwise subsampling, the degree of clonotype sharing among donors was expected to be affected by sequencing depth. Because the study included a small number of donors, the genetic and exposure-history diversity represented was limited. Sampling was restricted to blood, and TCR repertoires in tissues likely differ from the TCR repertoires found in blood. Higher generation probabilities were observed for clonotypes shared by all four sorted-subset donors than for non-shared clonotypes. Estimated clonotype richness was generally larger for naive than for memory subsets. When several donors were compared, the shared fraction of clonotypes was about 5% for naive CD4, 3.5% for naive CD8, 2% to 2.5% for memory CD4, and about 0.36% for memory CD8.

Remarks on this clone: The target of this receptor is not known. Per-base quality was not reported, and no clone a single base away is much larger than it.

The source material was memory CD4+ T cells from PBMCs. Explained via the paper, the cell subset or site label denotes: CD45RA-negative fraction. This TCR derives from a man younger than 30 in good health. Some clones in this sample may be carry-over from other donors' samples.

The CDR3 is CASSLSQLGGEQYF. The DNA sequence follows: TGTGCCAGCAGTTTATCTCAGCTCGGGGGGGAGCAGTACTTC. The rearrangement joined TRBV28 to TRBJ2-7; 7 bases in the junction line up with TRBD2. CDR1 and CDR2, per the germline V gene, are MDHEN and SYDVKM. After removal of 1 base from V and 7 bases from J, the junction retains 7 bases not matched to a gene. Inclusive of the bounding cysteine and phenylalanine, the CDR3 is 14 residues long. Only CDR3 DNA remains: 42 bases, in frame from the first base.